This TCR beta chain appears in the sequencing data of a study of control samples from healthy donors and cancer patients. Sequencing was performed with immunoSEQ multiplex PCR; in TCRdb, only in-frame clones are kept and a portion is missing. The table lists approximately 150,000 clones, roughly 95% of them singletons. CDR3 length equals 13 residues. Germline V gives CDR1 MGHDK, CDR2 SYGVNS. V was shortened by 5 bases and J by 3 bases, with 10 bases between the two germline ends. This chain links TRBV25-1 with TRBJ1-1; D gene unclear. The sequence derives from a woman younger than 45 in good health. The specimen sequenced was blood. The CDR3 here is CASSLGEDTEAFF. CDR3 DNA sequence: TGTGCCAGCAGTCTCGGGGAGGACACTGAAGCTTTCTTT.